This T cell receptor beta chain was sequenced for a study of cytomegalovirus exposure and HLA in healthy donors. The CDR3 extends over 14 amino acids. CDR1 is LNHDA and CDR2 is SQIVND in the germline V gene (reference sequence). The V and J ends lost 3 bases and 11 bases, in that order; junction bases with no gene match: 11. Notes on the study in general: Beyond CMV serostatus, there was no information to go on about immune exposure. An Asian-associated ancestry cluster reportedly showed fewer N-insertions than the approximately 670-donor mean in a later analysis.

The primer mix had 60 Vbeta and 13 Jbeta primers. Produced via immunoSEQ multiplex PCR; TCRdb's table is partial and in-frame only. The data show approximately 140,000 clones, with about four fifths seen just once and roughly 3.4% held by the top ten. Healthy people donating bone marrow made up the donors. Of note for this clone: Its specificity is not known.

The clonotype was recovered from a man aged 18 to 30 in good health and CMV-seropositive. V gene TRBV19 combines with J gene TRBJ1-1, with 8 bases matching TRBD1. Source material: PBMCs. The CDR3 DNA reads TGTGCCAGTAGTATCTATCCAGGACAGGGTGCGGCTTTCTTT. Protein sequence: CASSIYPGQGAAFF.